This entry describes one T cell receptor (beta chain). Its specific antigen is unknown. No clone much larger than this one lies a single base away; base qualities are absent. The data belong to a study of T cell repertoires in aging, cancer and after chemotherapy (dated by TCRdb to about 2019). Context from the whole study: The donors fell into six age groups ranging from 30 or younger to 70 or older, and each group had at least three individuals. TCR repertoires from healthy donor controls were recorded over periods of several months to years and showed clear clonal overlap between repeated samplings. Approximately 10 million TCR reads were contained in the full dataset. The study profiled peripheral blood TCR beta repertoires from healthy donors and cancer patients to examine immunoaging and T cell reconstitution after chemotherapy. A cohort of 220 or so cancer patients (94 with hematological and around 130 with solid cancers) was assembled, and about 95 healthy donors were included as a reference group. The paper as a whole reports these results and caveats: Median generation probability increased over the chemotherapy interval in both cancer cohorts, suggesting repertoire reconstitution through rebound thymic output. According to the authors, the repertoire data do not permit conclusions about immunological memory after chemotherapy. In healthy donors, the decline in TCR diversity with age was mainly due to loss of richness, whereas in cancer patients loss of evenness also played a role. Untreated patients with hematological or solid cancers showed significantly lower blood TCR diversity and higher clonality than age-matched healthy donors.

Its CDR3 holds 17 amino acids, cysteine through phenylalanine. Of the read, only the CDR3 DNA is kept; its 51 bases are in frame from base 1. V is cut by 3 bases and J by 0 bases, and the space between the germline ends is 17 bases. Based on the germline V gene, the CDR1 and CDR2 sequences are KGHSH and LQKENI. Using a mixed TRB-A/B primer pool, multiplex touch-down PCR amplified rearranged TRB sequences covering the V, D and J segments. Illumina adapters and sample indices were added to the amplicons in two consecutive PCR reactions performed with Phusion HS II polymerase. Amplicons were gel-purified using the NucleoSpin Gel and PCR Clean-up kit and were subsequently checked with Qubit and an Agilent 2100 Bioanalyzer. Sequencing of libraries was carried out on an Illumina MiSeq in 600-cycle, single-indexed, paired-end runs. From the authors' description of their analysis: TRB sequences were processed with MiXCR versions 2.12 and 3.0.5. Each unique CDR3 nucleotide sequence was counted as one clone, and only productive sequences with at least two reads were retained. Shannon diversity, evenness, clonality (one minus evenness), and alpha-parameterized diversity profiles from alpha 0 to 5 were included as repertoire metrics. The IGoR algorithm was used to calculate generation probabilities of clones in the paired pre- and post-chemotherapy samples. TCRdb reprocessing: public reads trimmed at Q25 with fastp, clones called with MiXCR, in-frame beta chains kept. Each record represents a unique CDR3 protein, reported with the most common genes and DNA among its rows. TCRdb's processing, not the authors' own work, is the source of the V and J calls. This sample holds 10,000 to 15,000 distinct CDR3 sequences; 30% to 40% were observed only once. The ten largest clones represent around a tenth of the sample.

Genomic DNA extracted from peripheral blood, rather than sorted cells or RNA, was used as the source for amplification of TCR beta rearrangements. Sample: blood. This clonotype was sampled from a human donor in good health. The donor label of this sample is uncertain. In this chain, TRBV18 is recombined with TRBJ2-5; the D gene is not confidently resolved. For the CDR3, the sequence is CASSPGVATLYQETQYF. DNA sequence: TGTGCCAGCTCACCGGGCGTCGCCACCCTGTACCAAGAGACCCAGTACTTC.